Below are 30 T cell receptor beta chains sequenced from a single sample in a study of shared clonotypes between healthy human individuals. Only in-frame clones appear in the TCRdb table, and some are missing; sequencing was by immunoSEQ multiplex PCR. Among more than 900,000 clones listed, 75% to 80% were seen once. Sequencing input: memory CD4+ T cells from PBMCs. Described subset: CD45RA-negative fraction. These receptors all stem from a young man in good health. Some clones in this sample may be carry-over from other donors' samples.

This chain joins TRBV5-1 and TRBJ2-1; no clear D. Germline V gene lookup returns CDR1 SGHRS and CDR2 YFSETQ. With 4 bases removed from V and 6 bases from J, the gap between germline ends came to 17 bases. The CDR3 runs 15 residues. CDR3 sequence: CASSRDAGAINEQFF. As DNA, the CDR3 is TGCGCCAGCAGCCGCGACGCCGGCGCGATCAATGAGCAGTTCTTC.

The rearrangement links TRBV30 to TRBJ1-2, with no clear D. The germline CDR1 and CDR2 sequences are GTSNPN and SVGIG (reference sequence). Trimming removed 3 bases at V and 2 bases at J, with 19 bases between. The length of the CDR3 is 16 residues. The CDR3 DNA is TGTGCCTGGAGCGGGCGAGGCGGGGTTTCGAACTATGGCTACACCTTC. Translated: CAWSGRGGVSNYGYTF.

This chain joins TRBV7-2 and TRBJ1-5, with 10 bases aligning to TRBD1. The CDR3 is made up of 15 amino acids. CDR1 SGHTA and CDR2 FQGNSA come from the germline V gene. Germline trimming cut 3 bases from V and 4 bases from J; bases unmatched to any gene: 3. The CDR3: CASSLTGGSNQPQHF. DNA of the CDR3: TGTGCCAGCAGCTTGACAGGGGGCTCTAATCAGCCCCAGCATTTT. The variable domain in full, with the rest retrieved from reference TRBV7-2 and TRBJ1-5, is GAGVSQSPSNKVTEKGKDVELRCDPISGHTALYWYRQSLGQGLEFLIYFQGNSAPDKSGLPSDRFSAERTGGSVSTLTIQRTQQEDSAVYLCASSLTGGSNQPQHFGDGTRLSIL.

V usage is TRBV7-9 and J usage is TRBJ1-3; a weak D match, TRBD1 (6 bases). V was clipped by 3 bases and J by 0 bases, with 12 bases between them. This CDR3 region has 16 residues. Germline CDR1 SEHNR, CDR2 FQNEAQ (reference sequence). The CDR3 DNA sequence: TGTGCCAGCAGCTTCTCCGACAGGTACTCTGGAAACACCATATATTTT. Amino acids: CASSFSDRYSGNTIYF.

To note about this clone: Germline is not matched at one junction end, which may reflect a read error. The chain recombines TRBV9 with TRBJ2-1, with 9 bases matching TRBD2. This CDR3 comprises 13 residues. Germline V gene lookup returns CDR1 SGDLS and CDR2 YYNGEE. The CDR3 loop is CASSERIAGVLVF. CDR3 coding DNA: TGTGCCAGCAGCGAGCGTATAGCGGGAGTCCTGGTCTTC.

In this sample, this clone turned up a few times. The chain couples TRBV4-1 to TRBJ2-3, with D possibly matching TRBD1 (6 bases). The CDR3 spans 15 residues. Germline CDR1 MGHRA, CDR2 YSYEKL. Trimming took off 3 bases at V and 2 bases at J, with 12 bases between the two ends. The CDR3 DNA reads as TGCGCCAGCAGCCATTTGGGGGCATCCACAGATACGCAGTATTTT. Translated: CASSHLGASTDTQYF.

This sequence joins TRBV7-9 and TRBJ2-7; no reliable D call. The germline V and J ends were trimmed by 5 bases and 2 bases, with 16 bases remaining between them. This CDR3 is 15 amino acids long. Germline CDR1 SEHNR, CDR2 FQNEAQ (reference sequence). CDR3 loop: CASSPPVLSTYEQYF. In nucleotides, the CDR3 is TGTGCCAGCAGCCCTCCCGTGTTGAGTACCTACGAGCAGTACTTC.

About this clone itself: Other nucleotide sequences from this sample produce the same CDR3. This rearrangement joins TRBV2 to TRBJ2-7; 8 bases match TRBD1. CDR3 size: 14 residues. Trimming at V came to 3 bases and at J to 1 base, leaving 2 bases not matched to a gene. The germline V gene has CDR1 SNHLY and CDR2 FYNNEI. The CDR3 loop reads CASSDQGASYEQYF. DNA for the CDR3: TGTGCCAGCAGTGATCAGGGGGCATCCTACGAGCAGTACTTC.

The chain combines TRBV9 with TRBJ1-4, with D possibly matching TRBD1 (5 bases). V dropped 0 bases and J dropped 8 bases, with 14 bases sitting between them. CDR1 and CDR2 from the germline V gene are SGDLS and YYNGEE. The CDR3 covers 15 residues. CDR3 coding DNA: TGTGCCAGCAGCGTAGATGACCACAGGAAGGAAAAACTGTTTTTT. It is translated as CASSVDDHRKEKLFF.

V usage is TRBV5-1 and J usage is TRBJ2-5, with D perhaps matching TRBD1 or TRBD2 (5 bases each). This CDR3 region has 14 residues. In germline, CDR1 is SGHRS, CDR2 YFSETQ. Trimming took 4 bases from V and 1 from J, leaving 11 bases between them. The CDR3 here is CASSPGRIQETQYF. CDR3 in DNA: TGCGCCAGCAGCCCGGGGCGAATCCAAGAGACCCAGTACTTC.

This clone was seen once. The rearrangement uses TRBV7-9 and TRBJ1-4; D is perhaps TRBD1 (5 bases). The CDR3 contains 16 residues. Trimming shortened V by 0 bases and J by 4 bases, and 12 bases separated the two germline ends. Germline assignment: CDR1 SEHNR and CDR2 FQNEAQ (reference sequence). CDR3 sequence reads: CASSLAGAGHNEKLFF. Here the CDR3 DNA reads TGTGCCAGCAGCTTAGCCGGGGCGGGGCATAATGAAAAACTGTTTTTT.

The V and J genes are TRBV11-3 and TRBJ2-5, with D tentatively TRBD2 (6 bases). The better agreement between TRBJ2-7 and the DNA end casts doubt on the J call. The CDR3 contains 13 residues. Germline V CDR1 and CDR2: SGHNT, YENEEA. The DNA for the CDR3 is TGTGCCAGCAGCCCTTCCGGGAGTTACGAGCAGTACTTC. This translates into CASSPSGSYEQYF.

The gene calls are TRBV30 and TRBJ2-3; 7 bases are shared with TRBD1. This CDR3 has 14 amino acids. The junction had 6 bases not matched to a gene; V was cut back by 4 bases and J by 2 bases. Germline-derived CDR1 and CDR2 are GTSNPN and SVGIG (reference sequence). The CDR3 reads CAWKTGASTDTQYF. The CDR3 DNA sequence: TGTGCCTGGAAAACAGGGGCCTCCACAGATACGCAGTATTTT.

The V and J genes are TRBV6-6 and TRBJ2-5; D gene unclear. The CDR3 runs to 13 residues. V lost 7 bases, J lost 5 bases, and 14 bases lay in between. The germline CDR1 and CDR2 sequences are MNHNY and SVGAGI (reference sequence). The chain's CDR3 is CASTLFVGETQYF. DNA for the CDR3: TGTGCCAGCACTCTATTTGTTGGTGAGACCCAGTACTTC.

V usage is TRBV11-2 and J usage is TRBJ2-1; D may correspond to TRBD1 or TRBD2 (5 bases each). V was pared by 2 bases and J by 8 bases, with 16 bases between. Per germline, CDR1 SGHAT and CDR2 FQNNGV. CDR3 size: 15 residues. The CDR3 DNA is TGTGCCAGCAGCTTATCAGGGAGTTTAGGGGATGAGCAGTTCTTC. This encodes CASSLSGSLGDEQFF. Full variable domain (rest looked up from reference TRBV11-2 and TRBJ2-1): EAGVAQSPRYKIIEKRQSVAFWCNPISGHATLYWYQQILGQGPKLLIQFQNNGVVDDSQLPKDRFSAERLKGVDSTLKIQPAKLEDSAVYLCASSLSGSLGDEQFFGPGTRLTVL.

V and J are TRBV28 and TRBJ1-2; 7 bases are shared with TRBD1. This CDR3 is 17 amino acids long. Germline V lookup: CDR1 MDHEN, CDR2 SYDVKM. Trimming took 6 bases from V and 2 from J; bases not matched to a gene: 15. Here the CDR3 DNA reads TGTGCCAGCAGCCCTTCCCTTCGACAGGGCGTAAACTATGGCTACACCTTC. Encoded protein: CASSPSLRQGVNYGYTF.

CDR3 DNA: TGTGCCAGCAGGTGGGCCGAAGAGGGGACTAAAGGCTACGAGCAGTACTTC. This gives the protein CASRWAEEGTKGYEQYF. The chain has TRBV2 and TRBJ2-7, with TRBD2 matching 7 bases. With 6 bases clipped from V and 3 bases from J, the junction kept 17 bases outside the gene matches. Germline values: CDR1 SNHLY, CDR2 FYNNEI. This CDR3 region has 17 residues.

V and J are TRBV10-3 and TRBJ2-7, with 14 bases identical to TRBD2. The germline CDR1 and CDR2 sequences are ENHRY and SYGVKD. V was clipped by 4 bases and J by 5 bases; unmatched bases: 4. The CDR3 totals 15 residues. CDR3 nucleotide sequence: TGTGCCATCAGTGGACTAGCGGGAGGGCCCCACGAGCAGTACTTC. This sequence encodes CAISGLAGGPHEQYF.

This sequence joins TRBV5-4 and TRBJ2-2; no clear D gene. Between the trimmed V and J ends, which lost 3 bases and 6 bases, there was a span of 9 bases. CDR3 length equals 13 residues. Germline V lookup: CDR1 SGHNT, CDR2 YYREEE (reference sequence). CDR3 nucleotide sequence: TGTGCCAGCAGCTCCTCCTTGGCCGGGGAGCTGTTTTTT. Encoded protein: CASSSSLAGELFF.

The chain couples TRBV5-1 to TRBJ2-2; 13 nucleotides match TRBD2. Germline assignment: CDR1 SGHRS and CDR2 YFSETQ. The CDR3 covers 16 residues. J lost 3 bases, V lost 7 bases, and 6 bases had no gene match. CDR3 nucleotides: TGCGCCAGCTCAGGACTAGCGGGAGACTACACCGGGGAGCTGTTTTTT. The encoded protein is CASSGLAGDYTGELFF.

This clone showed up just once. CDR3 residues: CASSLARFPSTDTQYF. The CDR3, as DNA: TGTGCCAGCAGCTTAGCGCGGTTTCCTAGCACAGATACGCAGTATTTT. The V and J genes are TRBV7-9 and TRBJ2-3; no firm D call. The length of the CDR3 is 16 residues. Germline CDR1 is SEHNR and CDR2 is FQNEAQ (reference sequence). V lost 0 bases and J lost 0, with 10 bases in between.

V and J are TRBV7-9 and TRBJ2-5, with 11 bases identical to TRBD1. In germline, CDR1 is SEHNR, CDR2 FQNEAQ (reference sequence). The CDR3 runs to 16 residues. Trimming removed 0 bases from V and 5 bases from J; junction bases left unmatched: 5. The CDR3 reads CASSLARGQGGETQYF. CDR3 in DNA: TGTGCCAGCAGCTTAGCGCGGGGACAGGGGGGCGAGACCCAGTACTTC.

The chain carries TRBV30 and TRBJ2-2, with D maybe TRBD1 (6 bases). V was trimmed by 2 bases and J by 8 bases, leaving 21 bases between them. The CDR3 is made up of 16 amino acids. The germline CDR1 and CDR2 sequences are GTSNPN and SVGIG (reference sequence). The CDR3 DNA is TGTGCCTGGAGTCAGTATGATCGGACAGCCAGAGGGGAGCTGTTTTTT. Amino acids: CAWSQYDRTARGELFF.

A few counts support this clone. This chain joins TRBV28 and TRBJ1-1; D ambiguous. The CDR3 totals 13 residues. The V and J ends lost 2 bases and 4 bases respectively, with 8 bases between them. Germline assignment: CDR1 MDHEN and CDR2 SYDVKM. The chain's CDR3 is CASSLGWFTEAFF. CDR3 sequence (DNA): TGTGCCAGCAGTTTAGGGTGGTTCACTGAAGCTTTCTTT.

The DNA for the CDR3 is TGTGCCAGCAGCGGCGTCTCGGGAGGGCCTACCGGGGAGCTGTTTTTT. The encoded protein is CASSGVSGGPTGELFF. This chain links TRBV7-3 with TRBJ2-2; 8 bases map to TRBD2. There are 16 residues in the CDR3. The germline V gene has CDR1 SGHTA and CDR2 FQGTGA. The trim removed 5 bases at V and 5 bases at J, leaving 10 bases unmatched.

This chain uses TRBV29-1 with TRBJ1-2; no reliable D call. The CDR3 has 12 amino acids. The V gene's germline CDR1 is SQVTM and CDR2 ANQGSEA. Trimming removed 3 bases at V and 8 bases at J, with 13 bases between. The CDR3 DNA reads TGCAGCGTTGAGGCTGGATTCACGGGCTACACCTTC. Protein sequence: CSVEAGFTGYTF.

The chain combines TRBV28 with TRBJ1-3; D is uncertain. V lost 5 bases and J 8 bases, leaving 16 bases between the germline ends. The CDR3 is made up of 14 amino acids. The germline V gene encodes CDR1 MDHEN and CDR2 SYDVKM. The CDR3 DNA sequence: TGTGCCAGCAGTACCCGCCTGGAGGGAGACACCATATATTTT. This gives the protein CASSTRLEGDTIYF.

V usage is TRBV4-3 and J usage is TRBJ1-4; 8 bases align to TRBD1. V lost 0 bases to trimming and J lost 7 bases; unmatched junction nucleotides: 7. Germline assignment: CDR1 LGHNA and CDR2 YSLEER. CDR3 length: 16 amino acids. CDR3 loop: CASSQDLNRGAEKLFF. The CDR3 DNA reads as TGCGCCAGCAGCCAAGATCTCAACAGGGGGGCTGAAAAACTGTTTTTT.

The chain recombines TRBV4-2 with TRBJ2-7; D ambiguous. Germline V gene sequence: CDR1 LGHNA, CDR2 YNFKEQ. Trimming cost V 3 bases and J 1 base, with 10 bases left between them. This CDR3 has 14 amino acids. The CDR3 sequence: CASSQRTGSYEQYF. For the CDR3, the DNA is TGTGCCAGCAGCCAGCGAACTGGGTCCTACGAGCAGTACTTC.

To note about this clone: The identical CDR3 is also encoded by other nucleotide sequences in the sample. The chain combines TRBV5-4 with TRBJ1-2; 7 nucleotides align to TRBD1. Trimming cost V 0 bases and J 4 bases; bases outside gene matches: 3. CDR3 size: 14 residues. The germline V gene has CDR1 SGHNT and CDR2 YYREEE (reference sequence). The CDR3 is CASSLDRGAYGYTF. CDR3 coding DNA: TGTGCCAGCAGCTTGGACAGGGGAGCCTATGGCTACACCTTC.